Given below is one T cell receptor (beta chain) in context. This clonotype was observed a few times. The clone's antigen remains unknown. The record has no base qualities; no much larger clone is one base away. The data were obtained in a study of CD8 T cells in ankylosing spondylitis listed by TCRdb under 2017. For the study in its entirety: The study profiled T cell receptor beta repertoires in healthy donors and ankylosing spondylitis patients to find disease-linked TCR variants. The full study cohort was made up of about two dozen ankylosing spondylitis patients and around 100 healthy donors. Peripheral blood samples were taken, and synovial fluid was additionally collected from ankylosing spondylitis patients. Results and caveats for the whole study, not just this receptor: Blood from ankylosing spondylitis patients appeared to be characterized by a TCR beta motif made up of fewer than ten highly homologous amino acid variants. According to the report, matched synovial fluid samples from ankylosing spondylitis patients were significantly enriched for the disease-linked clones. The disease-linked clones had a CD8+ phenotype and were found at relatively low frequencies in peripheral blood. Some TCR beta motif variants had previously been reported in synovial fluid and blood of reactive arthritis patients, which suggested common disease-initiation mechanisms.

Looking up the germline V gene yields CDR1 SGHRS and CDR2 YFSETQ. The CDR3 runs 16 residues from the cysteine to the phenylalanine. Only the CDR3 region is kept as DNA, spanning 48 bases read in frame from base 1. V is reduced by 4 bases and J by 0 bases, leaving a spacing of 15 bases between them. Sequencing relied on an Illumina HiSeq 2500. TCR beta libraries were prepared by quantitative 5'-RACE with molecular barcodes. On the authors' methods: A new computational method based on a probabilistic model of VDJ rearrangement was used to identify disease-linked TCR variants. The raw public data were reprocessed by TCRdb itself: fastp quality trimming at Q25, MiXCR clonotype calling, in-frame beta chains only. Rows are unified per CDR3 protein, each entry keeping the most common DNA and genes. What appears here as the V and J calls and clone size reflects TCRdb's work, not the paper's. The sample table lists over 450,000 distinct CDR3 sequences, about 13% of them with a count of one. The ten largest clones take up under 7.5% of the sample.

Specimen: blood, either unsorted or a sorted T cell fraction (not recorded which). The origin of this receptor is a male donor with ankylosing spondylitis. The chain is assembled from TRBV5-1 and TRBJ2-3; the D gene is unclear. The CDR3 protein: CASSAPKGFSTDTQYF. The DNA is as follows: TGCGCCAGCAGCGCCCCCAAGGGTTTCAGCACAGATACGCAGTATTTT.